This entry describes one TCR beta chain. What it recognizes is unknown. 13 Jbeta primers and 60 Vbeta primers were used for the PCR. The assay was immunoSEQ multiplex PCR, and TCRdb's table has in-frame clones only and misses some. There are some 190,000 clones in the sample; 75% to 85% occur only once, and around 1.6% lies in the top ten. This specimen belongs to a study of cytomegalovirus exposure and HLA in healthy donors. Study-level findings and limits: Some TCR beta chains (about 180 of them) were listed as cytomegalovirus-associated. CMV serostatus was the only recorded immune exposure for donors.

Germline assignment: CDR1 SGDLS and CDR2 YYNGEE. The V segment lost 5 bases and the J segment 2 bases; nucleotides outside the gene matches: 9. The CDR3 is 15 amino acids. The chain links TRBV9 to TRBJ2-7; 8 nucleotides match TRBD1. The receptor's source is a woman aged 45-59 years in good health and CMV-seronegative. The sample was PBMCs. The CDR3 region is CASSLGQGATYEQYF. The CDR3 nucleotides are TGTGCCAGCAGTTTAGGGCAGGGGGCAACCTACGAGCAGTACTTC.